This TCR beta chain stems from a study of blood T cells in healthy people across ages. Turning to the study itself: The capture of about one barcoded beta molecule per two T cells was achieved by template switching. Findings and caveats of the study: The recorded TCR beta diversity per million T cells decreased in a roughly linear manner with age.

Together with a sample-barcoded 5' primer, a J-beta primer mix was included in a second PCR lasting about 7 to 12 cycles. TCRdb re-analysed the 5' RACE reads in MiXCR, keeping a single row per CDR3 protein. The sample shows roughly 1,100,000 distinct CDR3 sequences, 20% to 25% of them seen only once. This clonotype was counted only a few times. Antigen unknown. Germline V gene sequence: CDR1 SEHNR, CDR2 FQNEAQ (reference sequence). This CDR3 is 16 amino acids long. These data were also reused for a study on T cells of mothers and their children.

The chain combines TRBV7-9 with TRBJ2-5, with 8 bases matching TRBD1. The tail of the sequence fits TRBJ2-1 better, so the J call may be wrong. The receptor comes from a girl aged 2 to 10 in good health. The sample consisted of blood. CDR3 coding DNA: TGTGCCAGCAGCGCCACAGGGGGTGGCGTTCACAATGAGCAGTTCTTC. Protein: CASSATGGGVHNEQFF.